These 6 T cell receptor beta chains came from one sample sequenced in a study of cytotoxic CD8 clonotypes in ibrutinib-treated CLL. Only in-frame clones appear in the TCRdb table, and some are missing; sequencing was by immunoSEQ multiplex PCR. The sample shows 35,000 to 45,000 clones, approximately 74% of them seen only once. Material: PBMCs, obtained after 12 months of ibrutinib treatment. The origin of the receptors is a human donor with chronic lymphocytic leukemia.

The V gene is TRBV4-1, the J gene TRBJ2-5; D assignment may be TRBD1 or TRBD2 (5 bases each). V was clipped by 4 bases and J by 4 bases, with 10 bases between them. In germline, CDR1 is MGHRA, CDR2 YSYEKL. This CDR3 spans 13 amino acids. The CDR3: CASSLSGTETQYF. DNA of the CDR3: TGCGCCAGCAGCCTCTCGGGGACAGAGACCCAGTACTTC.

The rearrangement links TRBV10-3 to TRBJ2-7; TRBD1 might be the D (6 bases). CDR1 and CDR2 (germline): ENHRY, SYGVKD. V was cut by 10 bases and J by 4 bases, with 17 bases left in between. The CDR3 spans 13 residues. The CDR3 sequence is CATQGSGRYEQYF. Written as DNA, the CDR3 is TGTGCCACCCAGGGGAGCGGTAGATACGAGCAGTACTTC.

The chain combines TRBV5-8 with TRBJ2-7; D not certain. The CDR3 is 18 amino acids. The ends were cut back, 2 bases at V and 0 bases at J, with 21 bases in the middle. The V gene's germline CDR1 is SGHTS and CDR2 YDEGEE. This CDR3 is CASSFAEHGFASSYEQYF. Here the CDR3 DNA reads TGTGCCAGCAGCTTTGCCGAACACGGGTTCGCTTCCTCCTACGAGCAGTACTTC.

The chain couples TRBV6-4 to TRBJ2-1, with 10 bases identical to TRBD1. V lost 6 bases to trimming and J lost 4 bases; unmatched junction nucleotides: 3. This CDR3 contains 14 residues. Looked up from germline, CDR1 is MRHNA and CDR2 is SNTAGT. CDR3 sequence: CASRPGQGYNEQFF. The CDR3 DNA is TGTGCCAGCAGACCGGGACAGGGGTACAATGAGCAGTTCTTC.

The J gene is TRBJ2-5, the V gene TRBV4-1; D unclear. The CDR3 sequence is 16 residues long. The V end lost 3 bases, the J end lost 3 bases, and 17 bases lay between the germline ends. Germline V CDR1 and CDR2: MGHRA, YSYEKL. The CDR3 region has the DNA TGCGCCAGCAGCCACCGGCATCAAAGTGGGGAAGAGACCCAGTACTTC. Its translation is CASSHRHQSGEETQYF.

The V and J genes are TRBV6-5 and TRBJ2-1; a possible D gene is TRBD2 (5 bases). Germline V lookup: CDR1 MNHEY, CDR2 SVGAGI. Trimming took 6 bases from V and 6 from J, leaving 9 bases between them. The CDR3 has 12 residues. The CDR3 DNA sequence: TGTGCCAGCAGCGCCCGGGGCAATGAGCAGTTCTTC. It specifies CASSARGNEQFF.